This record covers a single T cell receptor beta chain. V dropped 0 bases and J dropped 6; count of bases not matched to a gene: 1. The V gene's germline CDR1 is LNHDA and CDR2 SQIVND (reference sequence). The CDR3 length is 14 residues. The data were taken from a study of blood T cell repertoires in COVID-19. Study details: Sources were T cells, B-cell-depleted T cells, or PBMCs; the material itself was cDNA or gDNA.

Here immunoSEQ multiplex PCR was the method, and the copy in TCRdb shows in-frame clones only, minus some. This table holds 260,000 or so clones, around 82% found once. The TCR was taken from a woman in her sixties or seventies with acute or convalescent COVID-19. Sequencing was performed on peripheral blood. The genes are TRBV19 and TRBJ1-5; TRBD1 agrees at 8 bases. In DNA form, the CDR3 reads TGTGCCAGTAGTATAGAGGACAGGGTTCAGCCCCAGCATTTT. Protein product: CASSIEDRVQPQHF.